These T cell receptor beta chains were read from a single sample in a study of blood T cell repertoires in COVID-19. Assay used: immunoSEQ multiplex PCR; TCRdb lists only in-frame clones, some missing. The data contain tens of thousands of clones, 88% of them seen just once; the ten biggest clones take up around 3.1%. The specimen sequenced was peripheral blood. Every receptor here comes from a man in his forties or fifties with active COVID-19. CDR3s leave out the opening cysteine and the closing phenylalanine or tryptophan. D genes are given only for firm matches.

d_gene	v_gene	j_gene	CDR3aa
TRBD2	TRBV5-1	TRBJ2-5	ASSLGTSGLKETQY
TRBD1	TRBV9	TRBJ1-2	ASSIWDRGSRGYT
TRBD1	TRBV5-1	TRBJ2-1	ASSLARDRVISYNEQF
-	TRBV2	TRBJ1-2	ASSGVGGYT
-	TRBV7-9	TRBJ2-5	ASSPPRGQETQY
-	TRBV27	TRBJ2-2	ASIGGEHTGELF
-	TRBV21-1	TRBJ1-4	ASSQVGGPDCEKLF
-	TRBV5-4	TRBJ2-3	ASSLKGLTDTQY
-	TRBV18	TRBJ2-5	ASSPARETQY
TRBD2	TRBV28	TRBJ2-3	ASSRSGGQTDTQY
-	TRBV4-3	TRBJ1-3	ASSQDAGNTIY
-	TRBV9	TRBJ2-7	ASSVGLGSYEQY
TRBD1	TRBV5-4	TRBJ1-3	ASSLAGGAGNTIY
-	TRBV19	TRBJ1-1	ASSNRKDTEAF
-	TRBV19	TRBJ1-5	ASSVAGGNQPQH
-	TRBV5-6	TRBJ2-1	ASSPVAGLPF
TRBD1	TRBV28	TRBJ1-2	ASSLGGLITNYGYT
-	TRBV6-5	TRBJ1-2	ASSYAGTPGRGYT
-	TRBV7-3	TRBJ2-5	ASSGPETQY
-	TRBV6-5	TRBJ2-2	ASRDGHRAAGELF
TRBD2	TRBV6-1	TRBJ2-5	ASSGHLLAGGGETQY
-	TRBV6-5	TRBJ1-2	ASRAGAGYT
TRBD1	TRBV7-8	TRBJ1-4	ASSGLQGNNEKLF
TRBD1	TRBV29-1	TRBJ2-2	SVPGQGDTGELF
-	TRBV29-1	TRBJ2-2	SAVGGGSGTGELF
-	TRBV6-5	TRBJ2-3	ASSSYRGTY
-	TRBV6-2/TRBV6-3	TRBJ1-2	ASSYDGQDGYT
-	TRBV10-2	TRBJ1-6	ASSDVGTWGGSPLH
-	TRBV6-2/TRBV6-3	TRBJ2-1	ASSYMAGDEQF
-	TRBV20-1	TRBJ2-1	SAGERSHANEQF
-	TRBV5-1	TRBJ1-1	ASSLDTGGGTEAF
-	TRBV19	TRBJ1-3	ASSREDRPPSGNTIY
-	TRBV27	TRBJ2-7	ASSLNSGNEQY
TRBD2	TRBV7-3	TRBJ2-1	ASSASLASSGRANEQF
TRBD2	TRBV6-2/TRBV6-3	TRBJ2-1	ASSHSGSANEQF
TRBD2	TRBV5-1	TRBJ2-2	ASRAQSSGRAGELF
-	TRBV2	TRBJ1-1	ASTLSTEAF
TRBD2	TRBV7-6	TRBJ2-2	ASSPGPAGGPDTGELF
TRBD1	TRBV19	TRBJ2-7	ASSNWDSNEQY
-	TRBV12-3/TRBV12-4	TRBJ2-4	ASSLLPKYIQY
-	TRBV3-1/TRBV3-2	TRBJ1-5	ASSQDWGLNQPQH
TRBD1	TRBV28	TRBJ1-2	ASRPQPGQAVRGYT
TRBD1	TRBV3-1/TRBV3-2	TRBJ1-3	AGSQDFLGGSGNTIY
TRBD1	TRBV5-1	TRBJ1-2	ASSIRTGDYGYT
TRBD2	TRBV9	TRBJ2-1	ASSVGLAGGLNEQF
-	TRBV29-1	TRBJ2-7	SVTGLGYEQY
TRBD1	TRBV9	TRBJ1-2	ASSAQGTGNGYT
TRBD1	TRBV6-2/TRBV6-3	TRBJ1-2	ASSYWDRRGYT
-	TRBV20-1	TRBJ1-5	SASKVPGGGIGNQPQH
TRBD1	TRBV5-4	TRBJ1-4	ASSSGQGREKLF
TRBD1	TRBV5-1	TRBJ1-1	ASSWDRWDSDNTEAF
TRBD1	TRBV4-1	TRBJ1-3	ASSHLDRELNTIY
-	TRBV4-2	TRBJ2-6	ASSIKCKGYSRANVLT
TRBD1	TRBV6-5	TRBJ1-5	ASSYTGQGQPQH